The sequence of this T cell receptor (beta chain) was determined in a study of cytomegalovirus exposure and HLA in healthy donors. Study-level results: Presence/absence analysis assumed near-uniform sequencing depth across donors.

Germline V gives CDR1 MDHEN, CDR2 SYDVKM. The CDR3 spans 12 residues. The germline V and J ends were trimmed by 5 bases and 3 bases, with 8 bases remaining between them. The PCR employed 60 Vbeta primers together with 13 Jbeta primers. Data came from immunoSEQ multiplex PCR; TCRdb stores just in-frame clones and leaves some out. The table records 160,000 or so clones, 75% to 80% of them present only once. With respect to this clone: Its antigen is undetermined.

The clonotype originates from a middle-aged man in good health and CMV-seropositive. The sample was PBMCs. The V call is TRBV28, the J call TRBJ2-7; no reliable D call. The DNA for the CDR3 is TGTGCCAGCAGTATACTGCACTACGAGCAGTACTTC. Protein product: CASSILHYEQYF.